The clone carrying this TCR beta chain has just a few counts. As yet, its antigen is unknown. The sample comes from a study of CD8+ T cells in alopecia areata. About the study: Dosing spanned 6 to 18 months on tofacitinib, then 6 months off drug. Scoring of treated patients' severity used the percentage of affected scalp area.

Following RNA extraction, reverse transcription yielded cDNA that acted as the sequencing template. Assay used: immunoSEQ multiplex PCR; TCRdb lists only in-frame clones, some missing. The sample consists of roughly 76,000 clones, about 30% of them appearing once. V lost 4 bases and J lost 8; bases outside the gene matches: 6. The CDR3 sequence is 14 residues long. Per the germline V gene, CDR1 is LGHNA and CDR2 is YSLEER. Whole-study findings and limits: Elevated clonality characterized lesional scalp relative to normal scalp, particularly in alopecia totalis/universalis. Tofacitinib significantly reduced both scalp clonality and expanded CD8+ clones among the top 100.

As to treatment: oral pan-JAK inhibitor, 5-10 mg twice daily. The source is a human donor with alopecia areata. This chain links TRBV4-3 with TRBJ2-1, with 9 bases fitting TRBD2. The sample in question was CD8+ T cells sorted from blood, obtained at week 4, from a patient treated with tofacitinib. CDR3 bases: TGCGCCAGCAGCCTCGGGACTAGCTGGGATGAGCAGTTCTTC. This translates into CASSLGTSWDEQFF.